This is a list of T cell receptor beta chains from one sample in a study of regulatory T cells in long-lasting Graves disease. One entry per CDR3 protein results from TCRdb running MiXCR on the multiplex PCR reads. The sample has around 450,000 distinct CDR3 sequences, roughly 21% seen once. Sequenced material: peripheral blood mononuclear cells (PBMCs), taken when the disease was refractory, from a patient treated with antithyroid drugs. These receptors all come from a female donor with Graves disease. CDR3s include the opening cysteine and the closing phenylalanine or tryptophan. A D gene is named only where the DNA matches it firmly. Clone size, where shown, is once, few, many, or a class for clones that have expanded.

>TRBJ2-7|NA|many|TRBV24-1
CATSDTTYEQYF
TGTGCCACCAGTGATACGACCTACGAGCAGTACTTC
>TRBJ1-1|NA|NA|TRBV10-3
CATTQGQNTEAFF
TGTGCCACGACACAGGGTCAGAACACTGAAGCTTTCTTT
>TRBJ2-7|NA|many|TRBV29-1
CSVGRDVYEQYF
TGCAGCGTTGGCAGGGACGTTTACGAGCAGTACTTC
>TRBJ1-5|NA|NA|TRBV5-8
CASSSGRNIRNQPQHF
TGTGCCAGCAGCTCGGGACGTAATATTCGCAATCAGCCCCAGCATTTT
>TRBJ2-5|NA|NA|TRBV4-1
CASSQAEHLQETQYF
TGCGCCAGCAGCCAAGCGGAACATCTCCAAGAGACCCAGTACTTC
>TRBJ2-7|TRBD1|few|TRBV2
CASSEDSTGVRSF
TGTGCCAGCAGTGAAGATTCAACAGGGGTCCGTAGCTTC
>TRBJ2-2|TRBD1|NA|TRBV15
CATSRDRDRGPGELFF
TGTGCCACCAGCAGAGACCGGGACAGAGGTCCCGGGGAGCTGTTTTTT
>TRBJ1-1|NA|NA|TRBV5-1
CASSNVWGRAGRDTEAFF
TGCGCCAGCAGTAACGTTTGGGGTAGGGCCGGAAGGGACACTGAAGCTTTCTTT
>TRBJ1-5|NA|many|TRBV12-3/TRBV12-4
CASSLMFGGNQPQHF
TGTGCCAGCAGTTTAATGTTTGGCGGCAATCAGCCCCAGCATTTT
>TRBJ2-5|NA|NA|TRBV4-1
CASSQFGSSETQYF
TGCGCCAGCAGCCAATTCGGATCGTCCGAGACCCAGTACTTC
>TRBJ1-1|NA|many|TRBV5-1
CASSYEERGSRAFF
TGCGCCAGCAGCTACGAGGAGCGGGGGTCAAGGGCTTTCTTT
>TRBJ2-7|NA|many|TRBV6-1
CASRFQLYEQYF
TGTGCCAGCAGGTTCCAGTTATACGAGCAGTACTTC
>TRBJ2-5|NA|many|TRBV28
CASSFLGREETQYF
TGTGCCAGCAGTTTCCTGGGACGGGAAGAGACCCAGTACTTC
>TRBJ2-1|NA|NA|TRBV5-1
CASSRAGGLYNEQFF
TGCGCCAGCAGTCGAGCCGGGGGCCTCTACAATGAGCAGTTCTTC
>TRBJ2-5|NA|many|TRBV30
CAWSVIRLPHEEF
TGTGCCTGGAGTGTGATACGCCTGCCACACGAGGAGTTC
>TRBJ2-2|TRBD1|NA|TRBV27
CASSLTGGSTGELFF
TGTGCCAGCAGCCTAACAGGGGGCAGCACCGGGGAGCTGTTTTTT
>TRBJ2-5|TRBD2|many|TRBV7-2
CASSLYRLAGSETQYF
TGTGCCAGCAGCTTATATAGGCTAGCGGGGAGCGAGACCCAGTACTTC
>TRBJ1-2|TRBD1|few|TRBV3-1
CASSQGRGGGNYGYTF
TGTGCCAGCAGCCAAGGCCGAGGGGGCGGCAACTATGGCTACACCTTC
>TRBJ2-5|TRBD2|many|TRBV25-1
CASSEYSSGGDQETQYF
TGTGCCAGCAGTGAATATTCTAGCGGGGGGGATCAAGAGACCCAGTACTTC
>TRBJ1-5|NA|few|TRBV7-2
CASSLGGGATNQPQHF
TGTGCCAGCAGCTTAGGTGGTGGGGCTACCAATCAGCCCCAGCATTTT
>TRBJ1-1|NA|many|TRBV7-3
CASSLTFRRNTEAFF
TGTGCCAGCAGCTTAACGTTCAGGAGGAACACTGAAGCTTTCTTT
>TRBJ1-1|TRBD1|NA|TRBV10-3
CASHLDRAGIEAFF
TGTGCCTCCCATCTCGACAGGGCGGGGATTGAAGCTTTCTTT
>TRBJ1-5|TRBD1|few|TRBV19
CASSLRPGQGAVGSNQPQHF
TGTGCCAGTAGTCTCCGGCCGGGACAGGGGGCGGTTGGCAGCAATCAGCCCCAGCATTTT
>TRBJ2-7|TRBD2|many|TRBV12-3/TRBV12-4
CASRGLAGGPRHGEQYF
TGTGCCAGCCGGGGACTAGCGGGAGGGCCACGTCACGGAGAGCAGTACTTC
>TRBJ2-5|NA|many|TRBV6-1
CASSDPGQGETQYF
TGTGCCAGCAGTGATCCAGGGCAGGGTGAGACCCAGTACTTC
>TRBJ2-4|NA|many|TRBV30
CAWSVGSKNIQYF
TGTGCCTGGAGTGTAGGGAGCAAAAACATTCAGTACTTC
>TRBJ1-5|NA|many|TRBV12-3/TRBV12-4
CASSLSNSNQPQHF
TGTGCCAGCAGTTTATCTAATAGCAATCAGCCCCAGCATTTT
>TRBJ2-5|TRBD1|many|TRBV28
CASSLFEWTGGQETQYF
TGTGCCAGCAGTTTATTTGAGTGGACAGGGGGGCAAGAGACCCAGTACTTC
>TRBJ2-7|TRBD2|many|TRBV29-1
CSVEGIAGGSMYEQYF
TGCAGCGTTGAAGGAATAGCGGGAGGTTCGATGTACGAGCAGTACTTC
>TRBJ2-7|NA|many|TRBV12-3/TRBV12-4
CASSRGQTYEQYF
TGTGCCAGCAGCCGCGGGCAGACCTACGAGCAGTACTTC
>TRBJ2-1|TRBD2|few|TRBV12-3/TRBV12-4
CASSLARPGIAGGQNEQFF
TGTGCCAGCAGTTTAGCCCGCCCTGGTATCGCGGGGGGGCAGAATGAGCAGTTCTTC
>TRBJ1-1|TRBD1|NA|TRBV5-6
CASSPTLRRLAQGGTEAFF
TGTGCCAGCAGCCCCACCTTACGCCGCTTAGCTCAGGGGGGCACTGAAGCTTTCTTT
>TRBJ1-5|NA|once|TRBV28
CASSPSGPGSNQPQHF
TGTGCCAGCAGCCCATCCGGGCCTGGGAGCAATCAGCCCCAGCATTTT
>TRBJ2-3|NA|few|TRBV14
CASSQVQSTDTQYF
TGTGCCAGCAGCCAAGTACAAAGCACAGATACGCAGTATTTT
>TRBJ2-2|NA|many|TRBV5-1
CASNNWGRDRNTGELFF
TGCGCCAGCAACAACTGGGGTCGAGACAGGAACACCGGGGAGCTGTTTTTT
>TRBJ2-7|NA|NA|TRBV5-4
CASSSATSSYEQYF
TGTGCCAGCAGCTCCGCCACCAGCTCCTACGAGCAGTACTTC
>TRBJ2-3|TRBD2|NA|TRBV12-3/TRBV12-4
CASLGASGSTDTQYF
TGTGCCTCCCTCGGGGCTAGCGGGAGCACAGATACGCAGTATTTT
>TRBJ2-7|NA|many|TRBV28
CASSYISPPSSYEQYF
TGTGCCAGCAGTTACATCTCTCCGCCGAGCTCCTACGAGCAGTACTTC
>TRBJ2-2|NA|NA|TRBV6-1
CASRSDFTGELFF
TGTGCCAGCAGATCGGACTTCACCGGGGAGCTGTTTTTT
>TRBJ2-6|TRBD1|many|TRBV13
CASSTRQGTNVLTF
TGTGCCAGCAGCACCCGACAGGGGACCAACGTCCTGACTTTC
>TRBJ2-1|TRBD2|few|TRBV7-2
CASSFRLAGGLSSYNEQFF
TGTGCCAGCAGCTTTCGGCTAGCGGGAGGCTTGAGCTCCTACAATGAGCAGTTCTTC
>TRBJ2-7|TRBD2|NA|TRBV20-1
CSARERGGLAGWWYEQYF
TGCAGTGCTAGAGAAAGGGGAGGACTAGCGGGGTGGTGGTACGAGCAGTACTTC
>TRBJ1-2|NA|few|TRBV5-1
CASSLAVGERGYTF
TGCGCCAGCAGCTTGGCCGTCGGGGAAAGGGGCTACACCTTC
>TRBJ2-5|NA|NA|TRBV20-1
CSARGRIWETQYF
TGCAGTGCTAGGGGCAGAATATGGGAGACCCAGTACTTC
>TRBJ2-5|NA|few|TRBV29-1
CSVVRVNQETQYF
TGCAGCGTTGTAAGAGTAAACCAAGAGACCCAGTACTTC
>TRBJ1-2|NA|NA|TRBV6-4
CAGPPRAVTADYGYTF
TGTGCCGGCCCCCCACGGGCAGTCACGGCAGACTATGGCTACACCTTC
>TRBJ2-7|NA|NA|TRBV28
CASCEGVAAEQYF
TGTGCCAGCTGTGAGGGGGTGGCGGCCGAGCAGTACTTC
>TRBJ1-2|NA|many|TRBV7-2
CASSPPGRGYTF
TGTGCCAGCAGCCCACCCGGTCGTGGCTACACCTTC
>TRBJ2-5|NA|many|TRBV3-1
CASSSRTYVLARETQYF
TGTGCCAGCAGCTCTCGTACGTACGTTCTAGCCCGGGAGACCCAGTACTTC
>TRBJ2-7|NA|NA|TRBV11-2
CASSLGVRNYEQYF
TGTGCCAGCAGCTTAGGAGTCCGGAACTACGAGCAGTACTTC
>TRBJ1-2|TRBD1|few|TRBV7-9
CASSPGQGVDGYTF
TGTGCCAGCAGCCCGGGACAGGGGGTAGATGGCTACACCTTC